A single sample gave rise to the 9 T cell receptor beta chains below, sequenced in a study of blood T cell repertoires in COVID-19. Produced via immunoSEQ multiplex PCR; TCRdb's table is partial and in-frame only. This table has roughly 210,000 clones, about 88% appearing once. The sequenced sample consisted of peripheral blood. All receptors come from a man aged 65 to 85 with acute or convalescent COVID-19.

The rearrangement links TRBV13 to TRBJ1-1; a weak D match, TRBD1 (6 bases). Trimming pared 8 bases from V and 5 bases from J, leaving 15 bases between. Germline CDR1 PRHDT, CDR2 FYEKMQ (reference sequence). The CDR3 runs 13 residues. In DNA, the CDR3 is TGTGCCAGCGCACAGGGTATTGGGACTGAAGCTTTCTTT. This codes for CASAQGIGTEAFF.

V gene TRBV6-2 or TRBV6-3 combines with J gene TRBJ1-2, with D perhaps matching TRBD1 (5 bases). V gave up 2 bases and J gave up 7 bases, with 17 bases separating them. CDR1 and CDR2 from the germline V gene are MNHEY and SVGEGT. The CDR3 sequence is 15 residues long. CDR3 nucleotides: TGTGCCAGCAGTTACGGGGCAGGGAAGTCGGTTGGCTACACCTTC. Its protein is CASSYGAGKSVGYTF.

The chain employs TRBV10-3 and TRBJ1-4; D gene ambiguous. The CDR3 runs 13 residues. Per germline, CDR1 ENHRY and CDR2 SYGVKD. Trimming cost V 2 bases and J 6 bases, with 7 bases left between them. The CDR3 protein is CAISEAEDEKLFF. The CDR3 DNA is TGTGCCATCAGTGAGGCAGAAGATGAAAAACTGTTTTTT.

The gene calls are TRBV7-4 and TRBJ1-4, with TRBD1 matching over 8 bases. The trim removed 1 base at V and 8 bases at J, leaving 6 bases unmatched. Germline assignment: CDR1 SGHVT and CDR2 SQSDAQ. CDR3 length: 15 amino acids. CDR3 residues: CASSLGQGRDEKLFF. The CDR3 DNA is TGTGCCAGCAGCTTAGGACAGGGGCGAGACGAAAAACTGTTTTTT.

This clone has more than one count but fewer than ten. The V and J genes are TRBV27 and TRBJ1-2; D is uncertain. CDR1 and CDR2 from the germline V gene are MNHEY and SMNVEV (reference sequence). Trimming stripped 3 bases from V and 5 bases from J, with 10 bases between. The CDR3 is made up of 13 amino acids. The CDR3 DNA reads TGTGCCAGCAGTTTCGACACGGCTTATGGCTACACCTTC. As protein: CASSFDTAYGYTF.

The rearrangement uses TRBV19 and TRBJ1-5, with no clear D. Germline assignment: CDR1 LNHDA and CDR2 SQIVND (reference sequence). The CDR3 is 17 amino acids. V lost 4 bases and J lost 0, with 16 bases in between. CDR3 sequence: CASSRRGEPNSNQPQHF. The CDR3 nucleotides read TGTGCCAGTAGTAGGCGCGGGGAACCGAATAGCAATCAGCCCCAGCATTTT.

The CDR3 here is CASRIDPFARFTEAFF. The CDR3 DNA is TGTGCCAGTAGGATTGACCCGTTTGCGCGGTTCACTGAAGCTTTCTTT. The J gene is TRBJ1-1, the V gene TRBV19; the D is unclear. This CDR3 comprises 16 residues. Germline V gene lookup returns CDR1 LNHDA and CDR2 SQIVND (reference sequence). The V end was cut by 6 bases, the J end by 4 bases, with 21 bases between. Using reference TRBV19 and TRBJ1-1 for the parts outside the CDR3, the full variable domain is DGGITQSPKYLFRKEGQNVTLSCEQNLNHDAMYWYRQDPGQGLRLIYYSQIVNDFQKGDIAEGYSVSREKKESFPLTVTSAQKNPTAFYLCASRIDPFARFTEAFFGQGTRLTVV.

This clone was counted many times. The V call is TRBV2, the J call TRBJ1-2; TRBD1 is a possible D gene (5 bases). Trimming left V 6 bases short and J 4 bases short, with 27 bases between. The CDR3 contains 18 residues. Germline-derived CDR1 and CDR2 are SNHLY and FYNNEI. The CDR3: CASSGGPGRILNFYGYTF. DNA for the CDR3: TGTGCCAGCAGCGGGGGTCCGGGACGAATTCTAAATTTCTATGGCTACACCTTC. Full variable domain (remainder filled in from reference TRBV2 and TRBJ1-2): EPEVTQTPSHQVTQMGQEVILRCVPISNHLYFYWYRQILGQKVEFLVSFYNNEISEKSEIFDDQFSVERPDGSNFTLKIRSTKLEDSAMYFCASSGGPGRILNFYGYTFGSGTRLTVV.

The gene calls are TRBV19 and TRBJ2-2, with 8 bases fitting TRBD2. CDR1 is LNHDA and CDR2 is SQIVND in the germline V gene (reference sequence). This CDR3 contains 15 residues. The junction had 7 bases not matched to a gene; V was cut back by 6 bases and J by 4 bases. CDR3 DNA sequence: TGTGCCAGTAGGCCAGCGGGAGCGGTCACCGGGGAGCTGTTTTTT. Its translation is CASRPAGAVTGELFF. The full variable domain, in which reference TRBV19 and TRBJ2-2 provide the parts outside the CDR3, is DGGITQSPKYLFRKEGQNVTLSCEQNLNHDAMYWYRQDPGQGLRLIYYSQIVNDFQKGDIAEGYSVSREKKESFPLTVTSAQKNPTAFYLCASRPAGAVTGELFFGEGSRLTVL.